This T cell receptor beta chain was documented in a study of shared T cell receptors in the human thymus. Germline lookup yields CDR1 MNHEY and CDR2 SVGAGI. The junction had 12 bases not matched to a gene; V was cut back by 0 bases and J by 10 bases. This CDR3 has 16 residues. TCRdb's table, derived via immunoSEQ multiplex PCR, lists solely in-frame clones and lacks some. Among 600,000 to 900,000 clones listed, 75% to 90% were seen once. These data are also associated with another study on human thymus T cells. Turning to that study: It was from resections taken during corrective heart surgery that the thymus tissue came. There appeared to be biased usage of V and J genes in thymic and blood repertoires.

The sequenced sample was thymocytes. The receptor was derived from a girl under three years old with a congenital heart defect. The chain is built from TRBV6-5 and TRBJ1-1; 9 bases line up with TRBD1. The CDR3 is CASSYSFSQGAPGAFF. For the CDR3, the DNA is TGTGCCAGCAGTTACTCCTTCTCACAGGGGGCGCCTGGAGCTTTCTTT.